These T cell receptor beta chains were read from a single sample in a study of shared T cell receptors in the human thymus. The method was immunoSEQ multiplex PCR; TCRdb's version includes in-frame clones alone and lacks a portion of them. Here the sample spans fewer than 700,000 clones, approximately 88% being singletons. The same specimen was also included in a second study, on human thymus T cells.

The specimen was thymocytes. The source is a boy in the first two years of life with a congenital heart defect. The CDR3 runs from the conserved cysteine through the conserved F or W. The D gene is left open where the match is weak. Clone size is shown for a subset of rows, as once, few, many or a class of expanded clone.

cdr3_nt	cdr3_aa	d_call	clone_size	j_call	v_call
TGTGCCTGGGGGCATCTCGACCCCACGAAACTAGCTTTATACGCGAACACCGGGGAGCTGTTTTTT	CAWGHLDPTKLALYANTGELFF	-	-	TRBJ2-2	TRBV30
TGTGCCAGCCGTACGGACATCCCTAACTATGGCTACACCTTC	CASRTDIPNYGYTF	-	-	TRBJ1-2	TRBV2
TGTGCCAGTAGTAGGCAGGGGGCCTATGGCTACACCTTC	CASSRQGAYGYTF	TRBD1	-	TRBJ1-2	TRBV19
TGCGCCAGCAGTTTGGCCGAAGTGGGCAATCAGCCCCAGCATTTT	CASSLAEVGNQPQHF	-	few	TRBJ1-5	TRBV4-1
TGTGCCAGCAGCCCTACTAGCGGGAGCTACAATGAGCAGTTCTTC	CASSPTSGSYNEQFF	TRBD2	-	TRBJ2-1	TRBV7-2
TGTGCCAGCTCAGACAGTGATAGCAATCAGCCCCAGCATTTT	CASSDSDSNQPQHF	-	once	TRBJ1-5	TRBV18
TGCGCCAGCAGCCCCAGGACAGATTACAATGAGCAGTTCTTC	CASSPRTDYNEQFF	-	-	TRBJ2-1	TRBV4-1
TGTGCCAGCAGCTTCGGGGAGGGGTTAATTGACACTGAAGCTTTCTTT	CASSFGEGLIDTEAFF	-	-	TRBJ1-1	TRBV5-6
TGCGCCAGCAGCCAAGGTAGGGTGAATCCCCGCGGGAGCGCCCAAGAGACCCAGTACTTC	CASSQGRVNPRGSAQETQYF	TRBD2	once	TRBJ2-5	TRBV4-1
TGCGCCAGCAGCCAGGGACTAGCGGCCGGGGAGCTGTTTTTT	CASSQGLAAGELFF	TRBD2	once	TRBJ2-2	TRBV5-1
TGTGCCAGCAGCCGGGGACTTAGAAACTACGGGGAGCAGTTCTTC	CASSRGLRNYGEQFF	-	-	TRBJ2-1	TRBV7-9
TGTGCCAGCAGCTTCAACAAAGAGACTAGCGGGAGGGCCTTTGAGCAGTTCTTC	CASSFNKETSGRAFEQFF	TRBD2	-	TRBJ2-1	TRBV5-8
TGTGCCAGCAGCTCCGGGAGTGATACGCAGTATTTT	CASSSGSDTQYF	-	-	TRBJ2-3	TRBV27
TGTGCCAGCCTCTCCGAGAAAGTGTCGTACAGACTAGCGGACTCCTACGAGCAGTACTTC	CASLSEKVSYRLADSYEQYF	TRBD2	-	TRBJ2-7	TRBV11-3
TGTGCCAGCAGCGAGTACGACAGGGACCTTCCGAACACTGAAGCTTTCTTT	CASSEYDRDLPNTEAFF	TRBD1	-	TRBJ1-1	TRBV5-5
TGCGCCAGCAGCCAAGCGGACGAGCAGTACTTC	CASSQADEQYF	-	-	TRBJ2-7	TRBV4-1
TGTGCCAGCAGTTGGTACCGGGACAGGGGACTTCAGCCCCAGCATTTT	CASSWYRDRGLQPQHF	TRBD1	-	TRBJ1-5	TRBV28
TGCGCCAGCAGCTCCCAGCGGGAGGATGGGAATGAGCAGTTCTTC	CASSSQREDGNEQFF	TRBD2	-	TRBJ2-1	TRBV4-1
TGCGCCAGCAGTGAGTCGAAGAGACTCCCACAGGCAGATACGCAGTATTTT	CASSESKRLPQADTQYF	-	-	TRBJ2-3	TRBV10-1
TGTGCCAGCAGTTGGACAGGGTCCTTGGAGCAGTACTTC	CASSWTGSLEQYF	TRBD1	-	TRBJ2-7	TRBV27
TGTGCCAGCAGCGGGGGGTCGACCATATATTTT	CASSGGSTIYF	-	-	TRBJ1-3	TRBV21-1
TGTGCCATCAGGACCCCGACTACGGACACAGATACGCAGTATTTT	CAIRTPTTDTDTQYF	-	-	TRBJ2-3	TRBV10-3
TGTGCCAGCAGCCCTACTGGGGCCAGGGGTGAGCAGTTCTTC	CASSPTGARGEQFF	-	-	TRBJ2-1	TRBV6-6
TGTGCCAGCAGTGACACCAGGGTTGGACAGCCCCAGCATTTT	CASSDTRVGQPQHF	-	-	TRBJ1-5	TRBV6-1
TGTGCCAGCAGGGTGGGGACAGAAGAGACCCAGTACTTC	CASRVGTEETQYF	TRBD1	few	TRBJ2-5	TRBV28
TGTGCCAGCACCCTTGGGACTAGCGAATTCCAAGAGACCCAGTACTTC	CASTLGTSEFQETQYF	TRBD2	-	TRBJ2-5	TRBV28
TGCAGCGGGAGGACTAGCGGGAGTCCAATCGGGCATCGCACCGGGGAGCTGTTTTTT	CSGRTSGSPIGHRTGELFF	TRBD2	-	TRBJ2-2	TRBV29-1
TGTGCCAGCAGCGTTGAGAGGACAGAGAGCTCCTACGAGCAGTACTTC	CASSVERTESSYEQYF	-	-	TRBJ2-7	TRBV9
TGTGCCAGCAGGCTTACTGTTCTGTCTAGCGGGGGGAACACCGGGGAGCTGTTTTTT	CASRLTVLSSGGNTGELFF	TRBD2	-	TRBJ2-2	TRBV7-6
TGTGCCAGCAGTTTCCCCTCGGCTAGGCCAGCCCCTGAAGCTTTCTTT	CASSFPSARPAPEAFF	-	-	TRBJ1-1	TRBV28
TGCGCCCCCCCGGACAGTCCCTACGAGCAGTACTTC	CAPPDSPYEQYF	-	-	TRBJ2-7	TRBV5-1
TGTGCCAGCAGCTTAGGCCGGCGGGGGCGATACCCCTACAATGAGCAGTTCTTC	CASSLGRRGRYPYNEQFF	-	-	TRBJ2-1	TRBV13